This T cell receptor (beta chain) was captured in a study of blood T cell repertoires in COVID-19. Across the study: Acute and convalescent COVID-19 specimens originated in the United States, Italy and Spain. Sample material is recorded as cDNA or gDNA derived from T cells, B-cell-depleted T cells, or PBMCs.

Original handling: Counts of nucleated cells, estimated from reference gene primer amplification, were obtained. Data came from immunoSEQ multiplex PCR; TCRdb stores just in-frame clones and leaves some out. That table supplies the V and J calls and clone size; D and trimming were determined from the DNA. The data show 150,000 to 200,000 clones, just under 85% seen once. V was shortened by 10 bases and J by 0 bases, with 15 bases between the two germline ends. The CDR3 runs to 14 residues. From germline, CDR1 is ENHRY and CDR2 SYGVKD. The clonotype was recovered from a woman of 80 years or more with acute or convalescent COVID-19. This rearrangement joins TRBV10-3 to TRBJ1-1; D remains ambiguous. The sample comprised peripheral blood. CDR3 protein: CASSSTTVNTEAFF. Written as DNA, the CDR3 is TGTGCCAGCAGCTCCACCACGGTGAACACTGAAGCTTTCTTT.